This entry describes one T cell receptor beta chain. This clonotype appeared many times. Its antigen is unknown. No much larger clone exists at a distance of one base, and base qualities are not known. Taken from cysteine to phenylalanine, the CDR3 has 16 residues. The sequence is cut down to CDR3 DNA, 48 bases in frame from base 1. Here V drops 0 bases and J drops 5 bases, and the junction holds 5 bases not matched to any gene. Based on the germline V gene (reference sequence), the CDR1 and CDR2 sequences are DFQATT and SNEGSKA. The receptor library was made with RT-PCR. Instrument used: Illumina MiSeq. TCRdb trimmed the raw reads at Q25, called clones with MiXCR and kept productive beta chains. CDR3 protein sequences are deduplicated, and each keeps its most common genes and DNA. The sample contains about 680,000 distinct CDR3 sequences, 13% to 15% of them found a single time. The ten most abundant clones make up 3.6% of the sample.

The source of the sample is a study (dated by TCRdb to about 2016). This chain is built from TRBV20-1 and TRBJ2-1, and 12 junctional nucleotides match TRBD1. The origin of this receptor is a female donor in good health, serving as a healthy control. The material sequenced was memory CD4+ T cells from blood. The CDR3 protein is CSARDPGTGGHNEQFF. The DNA sequence is as follows: TGCAGTGCTAGAGACCCCGGGACAGGGGGCCACAATGAGCAGTTCTTC.